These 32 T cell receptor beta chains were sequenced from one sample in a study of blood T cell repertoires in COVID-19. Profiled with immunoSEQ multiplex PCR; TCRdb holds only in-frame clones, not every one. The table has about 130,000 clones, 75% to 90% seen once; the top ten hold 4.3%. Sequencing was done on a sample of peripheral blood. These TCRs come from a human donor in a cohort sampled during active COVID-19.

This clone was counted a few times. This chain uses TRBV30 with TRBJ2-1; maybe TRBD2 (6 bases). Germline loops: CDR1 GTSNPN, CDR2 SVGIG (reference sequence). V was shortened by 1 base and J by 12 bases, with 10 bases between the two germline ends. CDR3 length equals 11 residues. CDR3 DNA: TGTGCCTGGAGTGCGGGGAGGTGGCAGTTCTTC. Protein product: CAWSAGRWQFF.

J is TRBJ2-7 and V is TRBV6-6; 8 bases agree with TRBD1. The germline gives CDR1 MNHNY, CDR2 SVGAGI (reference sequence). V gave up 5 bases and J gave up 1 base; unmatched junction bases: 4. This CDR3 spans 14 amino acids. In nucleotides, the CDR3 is TGTGCCAGCAGTCGGACAGGGAATTCCTACGAGCAGTACTTC. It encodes CASSRTGNSYEQYF.

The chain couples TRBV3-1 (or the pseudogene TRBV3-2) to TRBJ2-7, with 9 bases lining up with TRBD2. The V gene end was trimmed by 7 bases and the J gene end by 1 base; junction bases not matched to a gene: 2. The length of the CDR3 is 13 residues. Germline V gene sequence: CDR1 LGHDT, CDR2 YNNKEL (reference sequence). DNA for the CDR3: TGTGCCAGCACGCTAGCGGGATCCTACGAGCAGTACGTC. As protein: CASTLAGSYEQYV.

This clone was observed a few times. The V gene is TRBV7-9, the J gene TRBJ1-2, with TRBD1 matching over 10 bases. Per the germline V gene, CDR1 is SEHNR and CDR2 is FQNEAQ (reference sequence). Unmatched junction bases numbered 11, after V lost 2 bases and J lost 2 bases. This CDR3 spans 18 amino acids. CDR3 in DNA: TGTGCCAGCAGCTTACCTCTTTCCGGGACAGGGGACAACTATGGCTACACCTTC. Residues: CASSLPLSGTGDNYGYTF.

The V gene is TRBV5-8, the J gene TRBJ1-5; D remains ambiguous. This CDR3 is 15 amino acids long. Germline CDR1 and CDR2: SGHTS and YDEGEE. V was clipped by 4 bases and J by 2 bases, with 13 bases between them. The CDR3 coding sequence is TGTGCCAGCAGCCACGAAACCTCGGGCAATCAGCCCCAGCATTTT. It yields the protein CASSHETSGNQPQHF.

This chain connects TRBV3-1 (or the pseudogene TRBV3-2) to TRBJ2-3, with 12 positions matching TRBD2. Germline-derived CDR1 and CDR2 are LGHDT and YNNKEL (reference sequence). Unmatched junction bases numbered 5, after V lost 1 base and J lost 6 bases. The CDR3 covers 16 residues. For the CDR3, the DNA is TGTGCCAGCAGCCAAGTCGGGCTAGCGGGAGGGGATACGCAGTATTTT. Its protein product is CASSQVGLAGGDTQYF.

The CDR3 sequence is CASSGGGDSPLHF. In DNA form, the CDR3 reads TGTGCCAGCTCCGGCGGGGGGGATTCACCCCTCCACTTT. The genes are TRBV28 and TRBJ1-6; TRBD1 might be the D (5 bases). CDR1 MDHEN and CDR2 SYDVKM come from the germline V gene. V was pared by 8 bases and J by 8 bases, with 13 bases between. There are 13 residues in the CDR3. The whole variable domain, remainder taken from reference TRBV28 and TRBJ1-6, is DVKVTQSSRYLVKRTGEKVFLECVQDMDHENMFWYRQDPGLGLRLIYFSYDVKMKEKGDIPEGYSVSREKKERFSLILESASTNQTSMYLCASSGGGDSPLHFGNGTRLTVT.

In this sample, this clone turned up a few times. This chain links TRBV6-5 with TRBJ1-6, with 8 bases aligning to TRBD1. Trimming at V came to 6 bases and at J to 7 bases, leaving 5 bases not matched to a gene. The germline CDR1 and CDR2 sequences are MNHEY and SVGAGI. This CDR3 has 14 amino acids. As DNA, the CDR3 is TGTGCCAGCAGCCTACAGGGGGGGAATTCACCCCTCCACTTT. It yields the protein CASSLQGGNSPLHF.

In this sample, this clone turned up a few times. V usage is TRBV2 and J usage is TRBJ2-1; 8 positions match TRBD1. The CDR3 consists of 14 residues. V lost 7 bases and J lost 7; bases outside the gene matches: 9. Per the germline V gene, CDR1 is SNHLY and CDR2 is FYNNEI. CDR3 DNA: TGTGCCAGCAACCCGAGGACAGGGACTAATGAGCAGTTCTTC. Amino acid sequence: CASNPRTGTNEQFF.

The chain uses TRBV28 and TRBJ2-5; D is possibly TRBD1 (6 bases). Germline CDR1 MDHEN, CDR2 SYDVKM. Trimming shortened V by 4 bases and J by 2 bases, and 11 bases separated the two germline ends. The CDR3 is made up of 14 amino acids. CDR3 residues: CASSSYREQETQYF. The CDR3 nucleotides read TGTGCCAGCAGTTCCTACAGGGAACAAGAGACCCAGTACTTC.

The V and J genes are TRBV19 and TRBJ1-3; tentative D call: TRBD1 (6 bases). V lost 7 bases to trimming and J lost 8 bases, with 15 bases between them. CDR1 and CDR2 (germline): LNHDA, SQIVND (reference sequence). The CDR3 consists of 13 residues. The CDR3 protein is CASTGQTGYTIYF. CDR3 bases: TGTGCCAGTACAGGACAGACCGGTTACACCATATATTTT.

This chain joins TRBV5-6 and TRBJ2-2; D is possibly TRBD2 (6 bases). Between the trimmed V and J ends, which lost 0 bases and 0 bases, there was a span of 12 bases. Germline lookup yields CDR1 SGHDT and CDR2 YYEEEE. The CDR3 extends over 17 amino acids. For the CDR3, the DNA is TGTGCCAGCAGCTTGGTAGAGGGCGGGGCGAACACCGGGGAGCTGTTTTTT. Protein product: CASSLVEGGANTGELFF.

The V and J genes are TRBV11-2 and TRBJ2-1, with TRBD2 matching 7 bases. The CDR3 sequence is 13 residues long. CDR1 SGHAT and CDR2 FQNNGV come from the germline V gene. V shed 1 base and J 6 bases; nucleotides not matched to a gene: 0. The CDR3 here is CASSLGLANEQFF. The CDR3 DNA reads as TGTGCCAGCAGCTTAGGACTAGCCAATGAGCAGTTCTTC.

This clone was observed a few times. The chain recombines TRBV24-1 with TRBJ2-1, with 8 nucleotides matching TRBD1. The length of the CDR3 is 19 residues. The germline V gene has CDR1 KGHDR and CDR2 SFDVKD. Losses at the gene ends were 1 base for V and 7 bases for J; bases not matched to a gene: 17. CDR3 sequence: CATSDFKVFGGTGPNEQFF. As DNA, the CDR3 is TGTGCCACCAGTGATTTCAAAGTCTTTGGCGGGACAGGACCGAATGAGCAGTTCTTC.

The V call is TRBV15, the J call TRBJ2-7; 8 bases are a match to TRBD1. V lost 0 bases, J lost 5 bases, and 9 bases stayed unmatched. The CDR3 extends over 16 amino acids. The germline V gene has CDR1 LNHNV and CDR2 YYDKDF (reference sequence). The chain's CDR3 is CATSREHSAGGNEQYF. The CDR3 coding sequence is TGTGCCACCAGCAGAGAGCATTCGGCAGGGGGCAACGAGCAGTACTTC.

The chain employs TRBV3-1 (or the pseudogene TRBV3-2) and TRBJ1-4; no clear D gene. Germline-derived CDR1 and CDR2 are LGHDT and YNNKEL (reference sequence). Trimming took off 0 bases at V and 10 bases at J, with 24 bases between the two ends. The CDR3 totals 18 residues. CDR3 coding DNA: TGTGCCAGCAGCCAAGAATCGCGGGAAACAGACGCCCCGGCAAAACTGTTTTTT. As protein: CASSQESRETDAPAKLFF.

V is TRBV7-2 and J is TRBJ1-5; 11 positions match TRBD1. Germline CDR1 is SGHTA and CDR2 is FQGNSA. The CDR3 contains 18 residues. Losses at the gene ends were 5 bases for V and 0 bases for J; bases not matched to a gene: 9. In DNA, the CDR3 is TGTGCCAGCAGCCCTCCGGGACAGGGGGTATATAGCAATCAGCCCCAGCATTTT. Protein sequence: CASSPPGQGVYSNQPQHF. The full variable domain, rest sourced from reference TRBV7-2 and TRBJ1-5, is GAGVSQSPSNKVTEKGKDVELRCDPISGHTALYWYRQSLGQGLEFLIYFQGNSAPDKSGLPSDRFSAERTGGSVSTLTIQRTQQEDSAVYLCASSPPGQGVYSNQPQHFGDGTRLSIL.

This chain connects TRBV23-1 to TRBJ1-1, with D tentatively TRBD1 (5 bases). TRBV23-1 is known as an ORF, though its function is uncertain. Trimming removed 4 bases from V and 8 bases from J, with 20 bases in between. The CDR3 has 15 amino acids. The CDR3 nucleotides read TGCGCCAGCAGTCGTCGGGGGACGCCCTTCTTGGAAGCTTTCTTT. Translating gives CASSRRGTPFLEAFF.

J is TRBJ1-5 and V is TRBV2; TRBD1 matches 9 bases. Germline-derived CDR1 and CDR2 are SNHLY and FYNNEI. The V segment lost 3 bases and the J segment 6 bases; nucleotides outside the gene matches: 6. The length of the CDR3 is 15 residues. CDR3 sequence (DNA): TGTGCCAGCAGTGATCGGACAGGGGTGCGTCAGCCCCAGCATTTT. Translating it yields CASSDRTGVRQPQHF.

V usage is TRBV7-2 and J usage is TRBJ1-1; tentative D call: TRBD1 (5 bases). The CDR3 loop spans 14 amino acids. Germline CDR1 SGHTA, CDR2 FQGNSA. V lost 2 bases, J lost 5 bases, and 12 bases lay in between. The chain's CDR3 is CASSLTEGVTEAFF. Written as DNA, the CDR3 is TGTGCCAGCAGCTTAACGGAAGGGGTTACTGAAGCTTTCTTT. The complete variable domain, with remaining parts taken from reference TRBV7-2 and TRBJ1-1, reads GAGVSQSPSNKVTEKGKDVELRCDPISGHTALYWYRQSLGQGLEFLIYFQGNSAPDKSGLPSDRFSAERTGGSVSTLTIQRTQQEDSAVYLCASSLTEGVTEAFFGQGTRLTVV.

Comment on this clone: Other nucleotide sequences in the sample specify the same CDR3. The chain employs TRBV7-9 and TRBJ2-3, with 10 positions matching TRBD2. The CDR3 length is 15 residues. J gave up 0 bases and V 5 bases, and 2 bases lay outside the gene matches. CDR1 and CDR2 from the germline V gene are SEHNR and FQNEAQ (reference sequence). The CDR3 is CASSLTSGSTDTQYF. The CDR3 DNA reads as TGTGCCAGCAGCCTGACTAGCGGGAGCACAGATACGCAGTATTTT.

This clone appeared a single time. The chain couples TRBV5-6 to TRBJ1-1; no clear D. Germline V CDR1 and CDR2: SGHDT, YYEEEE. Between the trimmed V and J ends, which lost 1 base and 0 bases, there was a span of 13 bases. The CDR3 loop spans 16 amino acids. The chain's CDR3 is CASSLRSGILNTEAFF. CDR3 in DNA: TGTGCCAGCAGCTTGCGTTCTGGCATTTTGAACACTGAAGCTTTCTTT. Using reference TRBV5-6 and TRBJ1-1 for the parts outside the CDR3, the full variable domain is DAGVTQSPTHLIKTRGQQVTLRCSPKSGHDTVSWYQQALGQGPQFIFQYYEEEERQRGNFPDRFSGHQFPNYSSELNVNALLLGDSALYLCASSLRSGILNTEAFFGQGTRLTVV.

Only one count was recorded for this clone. The CDR3 is CASRLGQDGEQYV. The CDR3 region has the DNA TGTGCCAGCAGACTCGGACAGGACGGCGAGCAGTACGTC. The rearrangement links TRBV6-5 to TRBJ2-7; 7 positions match TRBD1. The germline V gene has CDR1 MNHEY and CDR2 SVGAGI. The CDR3 runs 13 residues. Germline trimming cut 6 bases from V and 6 bases from J; bases unmatched to any gene: 8.

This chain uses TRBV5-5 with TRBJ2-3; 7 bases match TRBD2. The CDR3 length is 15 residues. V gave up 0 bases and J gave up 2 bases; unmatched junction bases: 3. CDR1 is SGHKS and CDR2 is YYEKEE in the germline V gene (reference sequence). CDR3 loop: CASSLGTRTTDTQYF. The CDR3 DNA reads TGTGCCAGCAGCTTGGGGACTAGGACCACAGATACGCAGTATTTT.

CDR3 sequence: CASSLMQGTEAFF. For the CDR3, the DNA is TGTGCCAGCAGCTTAATGCAGGGCACTGAAGCTTTCTTT. The J gene is TRBJ1-1, the V gene TRBV11-3; possible D gene TRBD1, 5 bases. The germline V gene encodes CDR1 SGHNT and CDR2 YENEEA. This CDR3 comprises 13 residues. V was shortened by 2 bases and J by 4 bases, with 8 bases between the two germline ends.

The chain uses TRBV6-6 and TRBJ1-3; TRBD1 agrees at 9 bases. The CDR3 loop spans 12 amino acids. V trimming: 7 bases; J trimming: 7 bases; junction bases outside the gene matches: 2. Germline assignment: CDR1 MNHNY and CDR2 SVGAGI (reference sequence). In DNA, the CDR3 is TGTGCCAGCAACGGACAGGGGAACACCATATATTTT. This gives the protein CASNGQGNTIYF.

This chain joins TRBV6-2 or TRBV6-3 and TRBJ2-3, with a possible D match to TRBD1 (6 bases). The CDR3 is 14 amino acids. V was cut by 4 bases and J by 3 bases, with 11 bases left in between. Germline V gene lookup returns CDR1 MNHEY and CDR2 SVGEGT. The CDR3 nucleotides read TGTGCCAGCAGTTTCAGGGGCCGGACAGATACGCAGTATTTT. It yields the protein CASSFRGRTDTQYF.

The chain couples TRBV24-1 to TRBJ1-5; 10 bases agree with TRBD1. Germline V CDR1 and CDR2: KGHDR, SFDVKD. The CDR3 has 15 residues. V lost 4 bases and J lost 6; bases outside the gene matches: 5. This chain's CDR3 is CATSDRGTGAQPQHF. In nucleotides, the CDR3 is TGTGCCACCAGTGACCGCGGGACAGGGGCTCAGCCCCAGCATTTT.

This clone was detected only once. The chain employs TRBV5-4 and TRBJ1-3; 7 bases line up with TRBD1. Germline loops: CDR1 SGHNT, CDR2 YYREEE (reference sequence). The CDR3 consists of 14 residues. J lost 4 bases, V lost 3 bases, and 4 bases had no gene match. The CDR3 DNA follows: TGTGCCAGCAGCTCTAGGGGGCTCGGAAACACCATATATTTT. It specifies CASSSRGLGNTIYF.

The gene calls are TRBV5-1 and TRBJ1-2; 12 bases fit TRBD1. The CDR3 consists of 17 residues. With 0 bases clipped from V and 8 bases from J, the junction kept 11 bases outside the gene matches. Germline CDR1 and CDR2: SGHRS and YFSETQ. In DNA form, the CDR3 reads TGCGCCAGCAGCTTGGATGGGACAGGGGGCGCGAGGGGAGGCTACACCTTC. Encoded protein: CASSLDGTGGARGGYTF.

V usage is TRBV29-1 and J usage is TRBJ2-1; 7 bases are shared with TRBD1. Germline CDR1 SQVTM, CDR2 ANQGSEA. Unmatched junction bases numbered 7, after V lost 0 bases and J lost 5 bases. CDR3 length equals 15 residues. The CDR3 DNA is TGCAGCGTTGAAGATCAAGACAGGGCCAACAATGAGCAGTTCTTC. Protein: CSVEDQDRANNEQFF.

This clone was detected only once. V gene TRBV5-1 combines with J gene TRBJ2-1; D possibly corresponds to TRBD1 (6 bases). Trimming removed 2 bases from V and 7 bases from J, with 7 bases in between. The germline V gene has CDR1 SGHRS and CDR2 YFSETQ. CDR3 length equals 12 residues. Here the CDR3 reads CASSFTGNEQFF. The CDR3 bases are TGCGCCAGCAGCTTCACAGGGAATGAGCAGTTCTTC.